This entry lists 5 T cell receptor beta chains sequenced from one sample in a study of cytomegalovirus exposure and HLA in healthy donors. Assay used: immunoSEQ multiplex PCR; TCRdb lists only in-frame clones, some missing. This sample has more than 45,000 clones, with just under 95% found just once. Sequencing was done on a sample of PBMCs. The origin of the receptors is a man between 18 and 29 years old in good health and CMV-seronegative.

The chain links TRBV7-9 to TRBJ1-1, with D perhaps matching TRBD1 (6 bases). The CDR3 runs to 14 residues. Trimming stripped 4 bases from V and 7 bases from J, with 16 bases between. Germline V gene lookup returns CDR1 SEHNR and CDR2 FQNEAQ (reference sequence). The CDR3 region has the DNA TGTGCCAGCAGCTGGACTGGGGGCGCGATTGAAGCTTTCTTT. Its translation is CASSWTGGAIEAFF.

V gene TRBV28 combines with J gene TRBJ1-5; D possibly corresponds to TRBD1 (5 bases). The CDR3 loop spans 14 amino acids. The germline V gene has CDR1 MDHEN and CDR2 SYDVKM. Trimming took off 6 bases at V and 6 bases at J, with 15 bases between the two ends. CDR3 amino acids: CASSRGGGFQPQHF. CDR3 bases: TGTGCCAGCAGCCGGGGGGGTGGGTTTCAGCCCCAGCATTTT.

The V gene is TRBV6-5, the J gene TRBJ2-7; 8 nucleotides agree with TRBD1. CDR1 and CDR2 from the germline V gene are MNHEY and SVGAGI. The CDR3 extends over 15 amino acids. Germline trimming cut 5 bases from V and 3 bases from J; bases unmatched to any gene: 9. The CDR3: CASSVIGQGLYEQYF. The CDR3 DNA follows: TGTGCCAGCAGTGTGATCGGACAGGGACTCTACGAGCAGTACTTC.

The chain combines TRBV5-1 with TRBJ2-3; 8 nucleotides line up with TRBD2. Looked up from germline, CDR1 is SGHRS and CDR2 is YFSETQ. The CDR3 is 16 residues long. With 1 base clipped from V and 1 base from J, the junction kept 5 bases outside the gene matches. The CDR3 protein is CASSLRAGAGTDTQYF. The DNA of the CDR3 is TGCGCCAGCAGCTTGAGAGCGGGAGCGGGCACAGATACGCAGTATTTT.

The chain links TRBV21-1 to TRBJ2-1; the tabulated D call, TRBD2, remains unverified against the DNA. TRBV21-1 is an annotated pseudogene. This CDR3 has 20 amino acids. The CDR3 DNA reads as TGTGCCAGCAGCAAAGTGCGGGGCGACGCTAGCGGGAGCTCCTACAATGAGCAGTTCTTC. It specifies CASSKVRGDASGSSYNEQFF.